The rows below give T cell receptor beta chains drawn from one sample of a study of blood T cells in healthy people across ages. Each CDR3 protein is one row after TCRdb ran MiXCR on the 5' RACE reads. The table lists about 1,400,000 distinct CDR3 sequences, approximately 63% of them singletons. The sequenced material came from blood. These receptors were collected from a man aged 18 to 30 in good health. Both conserved end residues are part of each CDR3. D genes are given only for firm matches. Size tells how often a clone was seen (once, few, many) or the class of an expanded clone, and some rows leave it out.

TRBD2	TRBV4-1	TRBJ2-7	few	CASSQREENYEQYF	TGCGCCAGCAGCCAGCGGGAGGAGAACTACGAGCAGTACTTC
-	TRBV2	TRBJ2-3	-	CASNYFEGADTQYF	TGTGCCAGCAATTATTTCGAGGGGGCAGATACGCAGTATTTT
TRBD1	TRBV6-1	TRBJ2-3	-	CASRISRRTGMFDTQYF	TGTGCCAGCAGAATCTCCCGGAGGACAGGGATGTTTGATACGCAGTATTTT
-	TRBV4-1	TRBJ2-7	once	CASSQGSRTNSEQYF	TGCGCCAGCAGCCAAGGATCTCGGACGAACTCCGAGCAGTACTTC
-	TRBV4-3	TRBJ2-5	-	CASSARADYNEQYF	TGCGCCAGCAGCGCACGGGCAGACTACAATGAGCAGTACTTC
-	TRBV6-1	TRBJ2-7	-	CASTRTLYEQYF	TGTGCCAGCACTAGGACCCTCTACGAGCAGTACTTC
-	TRBV7-9	TRBJ1-3	few	CASSLGRGSGNTIYF	TGTGCCAGCAGCTTAGGTCGCGGTTCTGGAAACACCATATATTTT
-	TRBV10-3	TRBJ1-2	-	CAISDPGDYGYTF	TGTGCCATCAGTGACCCAGGGGATTATGGCTACACCTTC
-	TRBV6-5	TRBJ1-2	-	CASSYSRRPYGYTF	TGTGCCAGCAGTTACTCGAGGCGTCCATATGGCTACACCTTC
-	TRBV5-6	TRBJ2-1	-	CASSPGGQYEQFF	TGTGCCAGCAGCCCCGGAGGGCAGTATGAGCAGTTCTTC
-	TRBV7-9	TRBJ2-1	-	CASSLAGDRLNEQFF	TGTGCCAGCAGCTTAGCCGGGGATCGGTTGAATGAGCAGTTCTTC
TRBD1	TRBV6-5	TRBJ2-4	few	CASSFSLQGEQYF	TGTGCCAGCAGTTTCTCACTTCAGGGGGAGCAGTACTTC
-	TRBV6-5	TRBJ2-2	-	CASQLTGNTGELFF	TGTGCCAGCCAATTAACAGGGAACACCGGGGAGCTGTTTTTT
TRBD1	TRBV5-1	TRBJ2-7	-	CASSSDRGGVEQYF	TGCGCCAGCAGCTCTGACAGGGGCGGGGTCGAGCAGTACTTC
-	TRBV20-1	TRBJ2-1	few	CSAPGRSSYNEQFF	TGCAGTGCTCCAGGACGAAGCTCCTACAATGAGCAGTTCTTC
TRBD2	TRBV20-1	TRBJ2-7	-	CSGETSGGRYEQYF	TGCAGCGGGGAGACTAGCGGGGGACGTTACGAGCAGTACTTC